This TCR beta chain was recorded in a study of T cell responses to AZD1222 COVID-19 vaccine. In the study overall: Pooling of second doses given at about 4 or about 12 weeks was done. Findings and limits, study-wide: The reported proportion of spike-specific TCRs targeting unmutated variant regions was nearly half. Increases in Spike-specific TCR breadth and depth were seen after two AZD1222 doses. Females made up more of the donors, who were largely white British, and clonal diversity may have come out too low.

Remarks on this clone: Its antigen is not identified.

Measured with immunoSEQ multiplex PCR; TCRdb has only the in-frame clones, and not every one. The sample shows roughly 160,000 clones, approximately 90% of them seen only once. V gave up 6 bases and J gave up 5 bases; unmatched junction bases: 11. This CDR3 is 17 amino acids long. CDR1 is MDHEN, CDR2 SYDVKM, per germline. The sequencing here drew on peripheral blood, taken on day 0 of AZD1222 vaccination. The chain employs TRBV28 and TRBJ2-1; 12 nucleotides match TRBD2. The TCR was taken from an adult in good health. CDR3 DNA sequence: TGTGCCAGCAGACTAGCGGGGGGCACTAACCTACACAATGAGCAGTTCTTC. It codes for CASRLAGGTNLHNEQFF.